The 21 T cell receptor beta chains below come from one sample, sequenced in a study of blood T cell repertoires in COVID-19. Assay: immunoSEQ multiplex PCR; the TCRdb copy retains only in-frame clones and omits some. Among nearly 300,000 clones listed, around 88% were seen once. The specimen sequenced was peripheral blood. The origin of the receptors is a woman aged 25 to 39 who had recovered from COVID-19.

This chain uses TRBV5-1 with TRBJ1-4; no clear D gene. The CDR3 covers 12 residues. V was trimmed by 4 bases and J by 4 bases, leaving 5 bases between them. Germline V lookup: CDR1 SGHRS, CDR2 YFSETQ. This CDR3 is CASSQVNEKLFF. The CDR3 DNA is TGCGCCAGCAGCCAGGTTAATGAAAAACTGTTTTTT.

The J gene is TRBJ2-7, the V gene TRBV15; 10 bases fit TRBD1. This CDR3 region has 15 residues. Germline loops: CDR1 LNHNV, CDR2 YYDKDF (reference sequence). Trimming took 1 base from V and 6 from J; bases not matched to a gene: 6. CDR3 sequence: CATSRGGTGVTEQYF. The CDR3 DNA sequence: TGTGCCACCAGCAGAGGTGGGACAGGGGTGACCGAGCAGTACTTC.

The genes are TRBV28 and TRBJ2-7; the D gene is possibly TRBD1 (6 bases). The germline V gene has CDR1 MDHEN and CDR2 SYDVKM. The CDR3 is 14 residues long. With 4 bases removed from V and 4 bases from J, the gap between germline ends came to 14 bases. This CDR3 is CASSSPYRVYEQYF. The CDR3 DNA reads TGTGCCAGCAGTTCGCCCTACAGGGTATACGAGCAGTACTTC. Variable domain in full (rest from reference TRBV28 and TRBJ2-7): DVKVTQSSRYLVKRTGEKVFLECVQDMDHENMFWYRQDPGLGLRLIYFSYDVKMKEKGDIPEGYSVSREKKERFSLILESASTNQTSMYLCASSSPYRVYEQYFGPGTRLTVT.

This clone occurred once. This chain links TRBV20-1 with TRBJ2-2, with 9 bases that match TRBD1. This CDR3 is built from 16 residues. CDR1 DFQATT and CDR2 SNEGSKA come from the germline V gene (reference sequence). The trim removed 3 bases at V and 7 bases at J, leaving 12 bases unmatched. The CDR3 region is CSASGSDRGTGGELFF. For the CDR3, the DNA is TGCAGTGCTAGTGGATCGGACAGGGGAACAGGCGGGGAGCTGTTTTTT.

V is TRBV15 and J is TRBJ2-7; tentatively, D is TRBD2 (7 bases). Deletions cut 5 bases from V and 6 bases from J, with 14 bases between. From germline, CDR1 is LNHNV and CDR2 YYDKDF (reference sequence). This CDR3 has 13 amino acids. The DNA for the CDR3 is TGTGCCACCAGCCCTAGGCGGGGGCGCGAGCAGTACTTC. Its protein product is CATSPRRGREQYF. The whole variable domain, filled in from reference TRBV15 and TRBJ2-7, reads DAMVIQNPRYQVTQFGKPVTLSCSQTLNHNVMYWYQQKSSQAPKLLFHYYDKDFNNEADTPDNFQSRRPNTSFCFLDIRSPGLGDTAMYLCATSPRRGREQYFGPGTRLTVT.

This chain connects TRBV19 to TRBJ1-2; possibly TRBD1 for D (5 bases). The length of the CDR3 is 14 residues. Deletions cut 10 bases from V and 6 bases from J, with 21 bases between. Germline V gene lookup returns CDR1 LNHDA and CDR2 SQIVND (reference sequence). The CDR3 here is CATVESVGLDGYTF. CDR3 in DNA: TGTGCCACCGTCGAGTCAGTGGGACTTGATGGCTACACCTTC.

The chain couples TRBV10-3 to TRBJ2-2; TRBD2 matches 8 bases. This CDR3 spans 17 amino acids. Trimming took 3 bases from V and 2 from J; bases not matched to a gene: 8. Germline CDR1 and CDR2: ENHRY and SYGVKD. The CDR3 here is CAISDVVRGANTGELFF. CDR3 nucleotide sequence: TGTGCCATCAGTGACGTTGTGCGGGGGGCAAACACCGGGGAGCTGTTTTTT.

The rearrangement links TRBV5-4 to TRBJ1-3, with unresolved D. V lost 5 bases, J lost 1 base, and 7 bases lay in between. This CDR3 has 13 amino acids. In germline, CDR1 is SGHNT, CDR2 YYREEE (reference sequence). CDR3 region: CASSPQSGNTIYF. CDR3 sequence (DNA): TGTGCCAGCAGTCCCCAGTCTGGAAACACCATATATTTT.

The CDR3 sequence is CASSLVSSRGNSPLHF. Written as DNA, the CDR3 is TGTGCCAGCAGCTTAGTTTCGTCCAGGGGAAATTCACCCCTCCACTTT. The rearrangement uses TRBV7-2 and TRBJ1-6, with D perhaps TRBD1 (6 bases). The CDR3 has 16 residues. V lost 1 base and J 7 bases, leaving 14 bases between the germline ends. CDR1 is SGHTA and CDR2 is FQGNSA in the germline V gene.

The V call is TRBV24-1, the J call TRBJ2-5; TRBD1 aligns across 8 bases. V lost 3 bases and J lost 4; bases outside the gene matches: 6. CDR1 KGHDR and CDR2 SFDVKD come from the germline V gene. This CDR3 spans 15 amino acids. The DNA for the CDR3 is TGTGCCACCAGTGATGTGACAGGGGCGGGAGAGACCCAGTACTTC. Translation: CATSDVTGAGETQYF.

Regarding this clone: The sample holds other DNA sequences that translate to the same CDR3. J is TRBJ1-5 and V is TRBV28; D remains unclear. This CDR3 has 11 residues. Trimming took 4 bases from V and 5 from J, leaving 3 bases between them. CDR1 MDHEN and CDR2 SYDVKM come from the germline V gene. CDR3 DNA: TGTGCCAGCAGTTCTTATCAGCCCCAGCATTTT. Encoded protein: CASSSYQPQHF.

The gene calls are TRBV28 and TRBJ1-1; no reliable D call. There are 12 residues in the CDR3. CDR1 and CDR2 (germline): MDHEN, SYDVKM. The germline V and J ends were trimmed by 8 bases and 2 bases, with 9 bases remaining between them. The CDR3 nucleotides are TGTGCCAGCCTAGGGAGAAACACTGAAGCTTTCTTT. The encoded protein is CASLGRNTEAFF. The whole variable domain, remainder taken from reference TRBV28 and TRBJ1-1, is DVKVTQSSRYLVKRTGEKVFLECVQDMDHENMFWYRQDPGLGLRLIYFSYDVKMKEKGDIPEGYSVSREKKERFSLILESASTNQTSMYLCASLGRNTEAFFGQGTRLTVV.

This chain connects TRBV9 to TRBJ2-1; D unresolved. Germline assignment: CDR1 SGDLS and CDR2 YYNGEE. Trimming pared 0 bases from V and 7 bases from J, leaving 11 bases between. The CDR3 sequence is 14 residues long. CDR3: CASSVEWRQNEQFF. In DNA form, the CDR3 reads TGTGCCAGCAGCGTAGAGTGGCGGCAGAATGAGCAGTTCTTC.

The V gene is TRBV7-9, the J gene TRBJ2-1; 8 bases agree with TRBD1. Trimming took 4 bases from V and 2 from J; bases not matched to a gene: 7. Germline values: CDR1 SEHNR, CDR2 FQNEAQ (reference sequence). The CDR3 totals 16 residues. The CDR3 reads CASSSYRGKPYNEQFF. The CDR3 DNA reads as TGTGCCAGCAGCTCGTACAGGGGGAAGCCCTACAATGAGCAGTTCTTC.

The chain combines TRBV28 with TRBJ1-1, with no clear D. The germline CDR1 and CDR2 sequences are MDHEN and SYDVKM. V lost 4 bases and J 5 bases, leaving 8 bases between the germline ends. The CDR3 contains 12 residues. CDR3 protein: CASSYPTTEAFF. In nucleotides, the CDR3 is TGTGCCAGCAGTTATCCCACTACTGAAGCTTTCTTT. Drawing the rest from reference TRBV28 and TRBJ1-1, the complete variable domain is DVKVTQSSRYLVKRTGEKVFLECVQDMDHENMFWYRQDPGLGLRLIYFSYDVKMKEKGDIPEGYSVSREKKERFSLILESASTNQTSMYLCASSYPTTEAFFGQGTRLTVV.

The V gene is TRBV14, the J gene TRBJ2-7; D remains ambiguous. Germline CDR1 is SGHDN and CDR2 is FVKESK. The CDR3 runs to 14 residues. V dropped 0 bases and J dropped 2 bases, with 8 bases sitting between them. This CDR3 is CASSQDPGAYEQYF. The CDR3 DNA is TGTGCCAGCAGCCAAGATCCCGGAGCCTACGAGCAGTACTTC.

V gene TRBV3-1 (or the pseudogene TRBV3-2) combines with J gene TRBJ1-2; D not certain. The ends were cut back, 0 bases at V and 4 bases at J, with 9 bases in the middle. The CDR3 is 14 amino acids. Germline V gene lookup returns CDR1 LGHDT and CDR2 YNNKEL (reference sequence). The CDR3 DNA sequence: TGTGCCAGCAGCCAAGATCGGGGAACCTATGGCTACACCTTC. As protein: CASSQDRGTYGYTF.

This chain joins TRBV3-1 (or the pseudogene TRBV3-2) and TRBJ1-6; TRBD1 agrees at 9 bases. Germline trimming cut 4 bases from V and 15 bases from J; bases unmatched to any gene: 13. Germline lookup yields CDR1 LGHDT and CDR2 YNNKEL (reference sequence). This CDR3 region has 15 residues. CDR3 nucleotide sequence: TGTGCCAGCAGCCGAGCAACCGGGACAGGGAATAACCTCCACTTT. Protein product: CASSRATGTGNNLHF.

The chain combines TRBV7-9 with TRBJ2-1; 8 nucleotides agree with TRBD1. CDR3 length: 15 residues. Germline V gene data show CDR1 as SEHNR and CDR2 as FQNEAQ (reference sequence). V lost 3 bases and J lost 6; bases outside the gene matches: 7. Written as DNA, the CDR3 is TGTGCCAGCAGCTTTAGGGACAGGCAATTCAATGAGCAGTTCTTC. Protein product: CASSFRDRQFNEQFF.

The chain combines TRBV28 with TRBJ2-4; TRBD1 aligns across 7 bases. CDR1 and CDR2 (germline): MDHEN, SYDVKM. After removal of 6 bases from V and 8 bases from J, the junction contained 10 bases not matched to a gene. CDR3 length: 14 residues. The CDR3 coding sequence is TGTGCCAGCAGACCTAACAGGGGACGGGACATTCAGTACTTC. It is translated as CASRPNRGRDIQYF.

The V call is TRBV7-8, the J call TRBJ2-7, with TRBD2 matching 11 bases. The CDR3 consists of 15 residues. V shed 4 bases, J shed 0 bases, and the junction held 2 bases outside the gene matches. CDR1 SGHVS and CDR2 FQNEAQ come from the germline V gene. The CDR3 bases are TGTGCCAGCAGCTGGGGACTAGCGGACTCCTACGAGCAGTACTTC. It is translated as CASSWGLADSYEQYF.